One sample yielded the 21 T cell receptor beta chains listed below, sequenced in a study of response to subunit inactivated influenza vaccine. TCRdb itself ran the RT-PCR reads through MiXCR, one entry per CDR3 protein. The sample lists about 170,000 distinct CDR3 sequences, roughly 12% seen once, with about 29% in the top ten. Separately, the same data were catalogued under a study of T cells expressing NK-cell markers. From that second work: The authors generated TCR beta cDNA through 5'RACE template switching with UMIs.

This specimen was CD8+ T cells sorted from PBMCs, taken less than 13 days after vaccination. The receptor set was obtained from a man aged 50-60 years who received an inactivated influenza vaccine.

This clonotype has a count of ten or more. The chain couples TRBV13 to TRBJ1-1, with a possible D match to TRBD1 (6 bases). Germline-derived CDR1 and CDR2 are PRHDT and FYEKMQ (reference sequence). The CDR3 has 15 amino acids. V lost 4 bases to trimming and J lost 4 bases, with 16 bases between them. CDR3 sequence (DNA): TGTGCCAGCAGCTCGAGGGGGGCTCGGAGCACTGAAGCTTTCTTT. Translating gives CASSSRGARSTEAFF.

This clonotype was seen many times. This sequence joins TRBV7-9 and TRBJ2-7; D remains unclear. Germline V lookup: CDR1 SEHNR, CDR2 FQNEAQ (reference sequence). V lost 4 bases, J lost 1 base, and 8 bases lay in between. The CDR3 runs to 13 residues. This chain's CDR3 is CASSYEESYEQYF. CDR3 nucleotides: TGTGCCAGCAGCTATGAGGAGTCCTACGAGCAGTACTTC.

The chain combines TRBV7-8 with TRBJ2-7; D is perhaps TRBD1 (6 bases). CDR1 SGHVS and CDR2 FQNEAQ come from the germline V gene. The CDR3 runs 14 residues. The germline V and J ends were trimmed by 7 bases and 7 bases, with 20 bases remaining between them. Here the CDR3 reads CASTLGARPEEQYF. DNA of the CDR3: TGTGCCAGCACGCTGGGGGCGCGACCAGAAGAGCAGTACTTC.

This clonotype occurred a few times. CDR3 amino acids: CASSPLAGPANTGELFF. CDR3 coding DNA: TGTGCCAGCAGCCCACTAGCGGGCCCAGCGAACACCGGGGAGCTGTTTTTT. V gene TRBV7-9 combines with J gene TRBJ2-2; 9 positions match TRBD2. Trimming at V came to 5 bases and at J to 0 bases, leaving 7 bases not matched to a gene. The CDR3 has 17 amino acids. CDR1 is SEHNR, CDR2 FQNEAQ, per germline (reference sequence).

This clonotype showed up just a few times. CDR3 loop: CASSHGTGVSYEQYF. CDR3 sequence (DNA): TGTGCCAGCAGCCACGGGACAGGGGTGTCCTACGAGCAGTACTTC. V usage is TRBV16 and J usage is TRBJ2-7; 10 bases map to TRBD1. CDR1 KGHSY and CDR2 FQNENV come from the germline V gene. The V segment lost 3 bases and the J segment 1 base; nucleotides outside the gene matches: 3. The CDR3 spans 15 residues.

This clonotype was seen a handful of times. This chain links TRBV28 with TRBJ2-5, with 10 bases matching TRBD2. The CDR3 extends over 18 amino acids. J gave up 2 bases and V 1 base, and 10 bases lay outside the gene matches. Germline loops: CDR1 MDHEN, CDR2 SYDVKM. Written as DNA, the CDR3 is TGTGCCAGCAGTTTATCGTTCGAACTAGCGGGGAATCAAGAGACCCAGTACTTC. It codes for CASSLSFELAGNQETQYF.

The V call is TRBV7-2, the J call TRBJ2-7; tentatively, D is TRBD2 (6 bases). The CDR3 totals 14 residues. Trimming removed 3 bases from V and 2 bases from J, with 11 bases in between. The germline V gene has CDR1 SGHTA and CDR2 FQGNSA. CDR3 sequence: CASSLSGSTYEQYF. CDR3 nucleotides: TGTGCCAGCAGCTTGAGCGGGTCCACCTACGAGCAGTACTTC.

This clonotype was found a few times. The chain recombines TRBV15 with TRBJ1-3; D gene uncertain. Germline CDR1 is LNHNV and CDR2 is YYDKDF (reference sequence). The CDR3 totals 14 residues. Deletions cut 8 bases from V and 3 bases from J, with 14 bases between. The CDR3 DNA sequence: TGTGCCACCTCACCGCGGGGAGGTGGAAACACCATATATTTT. Its translation: CATSPRGGGNTIYF.

This clonotype occurred a few times. DNA of the CDR3: TGTGCCAGCAGCGCAACTAGACGGCCCCAAGAGACCCAGTACTTC. Its translation: CASSATRRPQETQYF. This chain connects TRBV7-8 to TRBJ2-5, with a tentative D call TRBD2 (5 bases). Trimming shortened V by 5 bases and J by 1 base, and 14 bases separated the two germline ends. This CDR3 region has 15 residues. Germline values: CDR1 SGHVS, CDR2 FQNEAQ.

This clonotype has a handful of counts. This chain uses TRBV5-6 with TRBJ2-7; a possible D gene is TRBD1 (6 bases). CDR1 SGHDT and CDR2 YYEEEE come from the germline V gene. Trimming cost V 4 bases and J 2 bases, with 22 bases left between them. This CDR3 has 17 residues. CDR3 amino acids: CASSEWGQGFLTYEQYF. The CDR3 DNA reads as TGTGCCAGCAGCGAATGGGGGCAGGGTTTTTTGACCTACGAGCAGTACTTC.

This chain joins TRBV9 and TRBJ2-1, with unresolved D. The CDR3 has 13 residues. Trimming took off 1 base at V and 8 bases at J, with 10 bases between the two ends. Germline V gene lookup returns CDR1 SGDLS and CDR2 YYNGEE. CDR3 in amino acids: CASSVTGADEQFF. The CDR3 bases are TGTGCCAGCAGCGTAACGGGTGCGGATGAGCAGTTCTTC.

Only a few counts were recorded for this clonotype. The genes are TRBV28 and TRBJ2-1, with D perhaps assigned TRBD1 or TRBD2 (7 bases each). Looked up from germline, CDR1 is MDHEN and CDR2 is SYDVKM. The germline V and J ends were trimmed by 6 bases and 3 bases, with 18 bases remaining between them. This CDR3 has 16 amino acids. CDR3 loop: CASRAYRGGGYNEQFF. As DNA, the CDR3 is TGTGCCAGCAGAGCCTACAGGGGAGGGGGCTACAATGAGCAGTTCTTC.

This clonotype was detected a few times. The rearrangement joins TRBV7-9 to TRBJ2-5; no clear D gene. The germline V gene has CDR1 SEHNR and CDR2 FQNEAQ (reference sequence). V lost 1 base, J lost 1 base, and 13 bases lay in between. This CDR3 comprises 16 residues. CDR3 in amino acids: CASSLVWGTPQETQYF. DNA of the CDR3: TGTGCCAGCAGCTTAGTTTGGGGAACCCCCCAAGAGACCCAGTACTTC.

The CDR3: CASSQLDSNQPQHF. The CDR3 DNA sequence: TGCGCCAGCAGCCAACTTGATAGCAATCAGCCCCAGCATTTT. The V and J genes are TRBV4-1 and TRBJ1-5; D not certain. CDR3 size: 14 residues. Germline assignment: CDR1 MGHRA and CDR2 YSYEKL. Trimming removed 2 bases from V and 0 bases from J, with 5 bases in between.

This clonotype was observed many times. The J gene is TRBJ2-7, the V gene TRBV12-3 or TRBV12-4, with D perhaps TRBD2 (5 bases). The CDR3 is 13 amino acids. The V gene lost 7 bases and the J gene lost 0 bases, with 10 bases spanning the gap. The CDR3 DNA reads TGTGCCAGCACTCTAGCAAGCTCCTACGAGCAGTACTTC. The encoded protein is CASTLASSYEQYF.

The rearrangement links TRBV9 to TRBJ2-1; D is possibly TRBD2 (6 bases). V was trimmed by 4 bases and J by 8 bases, leaving 22 bases between them. The length of the CDR3 is 16 residues. The germline gives CDR1 SGDLS, CDR2 YYNGEE. This chain's CDR3 is CASSPHGAGSGDEQFF. The CDR3 DNA is TGTGCCAGCAGCCCCCACGGGGCGGGGTCTGGGGATGAGCAGTTCTTC. The variable domain in full, with the rest retrieved from reference TRBV9 and TRBJ2-1, is DSGVTQTPKHLITATGQRVTLRCSPRSGDLSVYWYQQSLDQGLQFLIQYYNGEERAKGNILERFSAQQFPDLHSELNLSSLELGDSALYFCASSPHGAGSGDEQFFGPGTRLTVL.

This clonotype was observed a few times. This chain joins TRBV7-8 and TRBJ1-2; possible D gene TRBD1, 5 bases. V lost 2 bases to trimming and J lost 5 bases, with 12 bases between them. This CDR3 has 14 amino acids. The germline V gene has CDR1 SGHVS and CDR2 FQNEAQ. DNA for the CDR3: TGTGCCAGCAGCTTATACAGGTCGACTTATGGCTACACCTTC. It translates to CASSLYRSTYGYTF.

The chain joins TRBV4-3 to TRBJ2-3; the match to TRBD2 covers 7 bases. This CDR3 contains 15 residues. Per the germline V gene, CDR1 is LGHNA and CDR2 is YSLEER. V was clipped by 4 bases and J by 4 bases; unmatched bases: 8. CDR3 DNA: TGCGCCAGCAGCCGGACCGCGAGCGGGGCAGATACGCAGTATTTT. Residues: CASSRTASGADTQYF.

This sequence joins TRBV9 and TRBJ2-1; 11 positions agree with TRBD2. The CDR3 consists of 20 residues. The J segment lost 0 bases and the V segment lost 0 bases, leaving 11 bases of the junction unmatched. CDR1 is SGDLS, CDR2 YYNGEE, per germline. This CDR3 is CASSVGGGTSGGSSYNEQFF. For the CDR3, the DNA is TGTGCCAGCAGCGTAGGTGGGGGGACTAGCGGAGGTAGCTCCTACAATGAGCAGTTCTTC.

The gene calls are TRBV5-6 and TRBJ2-5; TRBD2 agrees at 7 bases. The germline gives CDR1 SGHDT, CDR2 YYEEEE. The CDR3 consists of 16 residues. With V trimmed by 4 bases and J by 5 bases, 14 bases remained unmatched. CDR3 sequence: CASSPGQRGLLETQYF. DNA of the CDR3: TGTGCCAGCAGCCCCGGGCAGCGGGGCCTTCTCGAGACCCAGTACTTC.

The sample holds many counts of this clonotype. The CDR3 loop is CASSGVGVNFNEQFF. The DNA of the CDR3 is TGCGCCAGCAGCGGGGTCGGGGTGAATTTCAATGAGCAGTTCTTC. The chain has TRBV5-1 and TRBJ2-1; D perhaps matches TRBD2 (5 bases). V lost 4 bases and J 6 bases, leaving 17 bases between the germline ends. Germline V gene data show CDR1 as SGHRS and CDR2 as YFSETQ. The CDR3 is 15 residues long.